This entry describes one T cell receptor beta chain. These data belong to a study of blood T cell repertoires in COVID-19. The overall study: Nucleic acid was either cDNA or gDNA, and it came from T cells, B-cell-depleted T cells, or PBMCs.

In the original analysis: Reference gene primers were amplified, and this amplification served to estimate nucleated cell counts. This table comes from immunoSEQ multiplex PCR, and its TCRdb copy is limited to in-frame clones, with some not included. V and J calls and clone size are copied from that table; D and trimming were computed from the DNA. The repertoire holds 200,000 or so clones, with approximately 87% as singletons. The CDR3 is made up of 16 amino acids. CDR1 is LNHDA and CDR2 is SQIVND in the germline V gene (reference sequence). The V end lost 8 bases, the J end lost 2 bases, and 18 bases lay between the germline ends.

The sample comprised peripheral blood. The chain recombines TRBV19 with TRBJ2-2, with D tentatively TRBD1 (5 bases). This receptor was identified in a person aged 65 to 79 with COVID-19, enrolled during active disease. CDR3 residues: CASVSPRQRNTGELFF. The CDR3 bases are TGTGCCAGTGTATCCCCCAGACAGCGTAACACCGGGGAGCTGTTTTTT.